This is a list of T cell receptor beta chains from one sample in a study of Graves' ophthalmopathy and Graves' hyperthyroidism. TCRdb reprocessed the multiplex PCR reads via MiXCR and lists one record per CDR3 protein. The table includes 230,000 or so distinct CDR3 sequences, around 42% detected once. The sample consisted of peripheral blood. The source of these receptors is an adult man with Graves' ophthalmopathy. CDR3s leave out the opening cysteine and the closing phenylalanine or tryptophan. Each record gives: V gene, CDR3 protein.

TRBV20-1	SAIWGSGYT
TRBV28	ASSPNGQGQKTQY
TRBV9	ASSARTGGMYGYT
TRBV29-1	SVDSGGVAETQY
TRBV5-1	ASSLGPEQY
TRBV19	ASSIQVNTGELF
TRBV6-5	ASSYYQRGTQY
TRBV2	ASSGTNTGELF
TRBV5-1	ASSSDFSADTQY
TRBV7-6	ATRDRSDEQY
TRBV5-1	ASSLGGRAVYEQY
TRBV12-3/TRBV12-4	AHAGRGYGYT
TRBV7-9	ASSLRPWARSDTQY
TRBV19	ASSVTGVIYEQY
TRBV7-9	ASSLSNEKLF
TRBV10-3	ASQEGTSRTDTQY
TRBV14	ASSQEFGDSGANVLT
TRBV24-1	ATGIAGGQETQY
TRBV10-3	AISDGGKGNTEAF
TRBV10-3	AIRGELNTGELF
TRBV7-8	ASSEGMAGNQPQH
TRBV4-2	ASSGNGETQY
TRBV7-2	ASSPRTVRLEGYT
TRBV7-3	ASSLMAAPNQPQH
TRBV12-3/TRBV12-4	ASSVTGTAQETQY
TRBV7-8	ASSLGAGAIDEQY
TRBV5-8	ASSLAPRDTEAF
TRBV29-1	SVRDRVGYT
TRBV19	ASSQLAGGGEKLF
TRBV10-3	AISPGQGADEQY
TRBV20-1	SARDPGERDQETQY
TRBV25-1	ASSEQGRTD
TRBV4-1	ATAGTVTYEQY
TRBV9	ASSPSGLAWYEQY
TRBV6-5	ASPGLLNEKLF
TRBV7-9	ASSYAGGRQETQY
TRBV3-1	ASVPRGAGANVLT
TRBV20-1	SARSTGTGGDQPQH
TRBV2	ASKVTSRGGEQF
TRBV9	ASSQGLSGDVSPLH
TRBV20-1	SAANPTVSNQPQH
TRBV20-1	SARVQATNEKLF
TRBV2	ASSPTGGFNEKLF
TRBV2	ASTQRGQGRYEQY
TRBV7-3	ASSRRLADSTDTQY
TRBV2	ASSPGFEKLF
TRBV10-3	AISPQAGNTIY
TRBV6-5	ASSLEYSSYEQY
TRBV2	ASSPSSGGYEQY
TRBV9	ASSGKTGLNSPLH
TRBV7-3	ASSSNRDSPRGHSGANVLT
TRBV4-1	ASSQEMVRGFNQPQH
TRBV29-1	SLVSSGGNQETQY
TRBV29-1	SVVLGPIYGYT